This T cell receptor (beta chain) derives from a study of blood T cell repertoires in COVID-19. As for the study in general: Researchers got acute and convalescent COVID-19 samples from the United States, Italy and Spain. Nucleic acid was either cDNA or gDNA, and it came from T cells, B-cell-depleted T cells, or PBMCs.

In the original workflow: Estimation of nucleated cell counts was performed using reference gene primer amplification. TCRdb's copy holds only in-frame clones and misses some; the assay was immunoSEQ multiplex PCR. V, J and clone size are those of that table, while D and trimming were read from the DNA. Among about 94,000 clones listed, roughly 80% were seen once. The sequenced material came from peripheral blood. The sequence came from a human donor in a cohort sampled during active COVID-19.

CDR3 nucleotides: TGTGCCAGCAGCTCCCTAGGGGGCACTGAAGCTTTCTTT. Translating gives CASSSLGGTEAFF. V and J are TRBV2 and TRBJ1-1; a possible D gene is TRBD1 (6 bases). Trimming cost V 6 bases and J 4 bases, with 12 bases left between them. There are 13 residues in the CDR3. Germline CDR1 SNHLY, CDR2 FYNNEI.